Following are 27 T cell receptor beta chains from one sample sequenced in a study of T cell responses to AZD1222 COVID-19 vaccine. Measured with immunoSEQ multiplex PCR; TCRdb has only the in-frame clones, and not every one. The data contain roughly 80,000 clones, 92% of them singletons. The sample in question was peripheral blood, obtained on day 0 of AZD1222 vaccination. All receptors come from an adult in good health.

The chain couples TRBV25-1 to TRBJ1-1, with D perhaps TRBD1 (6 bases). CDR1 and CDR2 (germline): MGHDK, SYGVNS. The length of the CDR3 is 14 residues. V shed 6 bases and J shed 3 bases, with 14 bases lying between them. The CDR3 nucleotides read TGTGCCAGCAGGGAACCAGGGGCCGACACTGAAGCTTTCTTT. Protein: CASREPGADTEAFF.

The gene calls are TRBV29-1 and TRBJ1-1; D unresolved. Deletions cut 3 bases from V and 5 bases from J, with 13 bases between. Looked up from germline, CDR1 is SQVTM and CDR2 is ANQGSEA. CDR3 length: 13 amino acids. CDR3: CSVDRGLGTEAFF. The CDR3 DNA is TGCAGCGTTGATCGAGGGTTGGGGACTGAAGCTTTCTTT.

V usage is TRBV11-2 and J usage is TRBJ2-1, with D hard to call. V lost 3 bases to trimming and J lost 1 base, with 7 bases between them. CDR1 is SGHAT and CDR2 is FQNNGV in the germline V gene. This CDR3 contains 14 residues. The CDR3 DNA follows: TGTGCCAGCAGCTTGTTAGTTTCCTACAATGAGCAGTTCTTC. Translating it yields CASSLLVSYNEQFF.

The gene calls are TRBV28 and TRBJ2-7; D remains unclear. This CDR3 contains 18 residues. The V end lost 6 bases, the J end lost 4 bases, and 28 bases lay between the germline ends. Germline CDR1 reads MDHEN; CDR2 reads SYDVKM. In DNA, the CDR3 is TGTGCCAGCAGCCCGCATTCGGTGGCAGCCATAAGGGAATACGAGCAGTACTTC. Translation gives CASSPHSVAAIREYEQYF.

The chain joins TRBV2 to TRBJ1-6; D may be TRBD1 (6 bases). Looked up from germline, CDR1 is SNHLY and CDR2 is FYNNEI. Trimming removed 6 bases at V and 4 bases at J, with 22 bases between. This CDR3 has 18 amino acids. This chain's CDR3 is CASRGGTFRDLYNSPLHF. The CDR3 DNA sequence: TGTGCCAGCAGAGGGGGAACCTTCCGGGACCTTTATAATTCACCCCTCCACTTT.

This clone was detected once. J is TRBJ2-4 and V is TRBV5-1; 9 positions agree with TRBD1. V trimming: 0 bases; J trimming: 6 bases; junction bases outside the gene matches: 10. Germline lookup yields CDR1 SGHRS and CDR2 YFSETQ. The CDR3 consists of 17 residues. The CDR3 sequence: CASSLVGGQGGGNIQYF. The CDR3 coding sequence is TGCGCCAGCAGCTTGGTCGGGGGACAGGGAGGAGGAAACATTCAGTACTTC.

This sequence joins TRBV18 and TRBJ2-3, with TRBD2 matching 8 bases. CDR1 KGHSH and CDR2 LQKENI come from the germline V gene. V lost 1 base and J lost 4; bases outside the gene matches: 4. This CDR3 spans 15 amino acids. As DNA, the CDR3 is TGTGCCAGCTCACCACTCCGGGAGGGGCCAGATACGCAGTATTTT. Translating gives CASSPLREGPDTQYF.

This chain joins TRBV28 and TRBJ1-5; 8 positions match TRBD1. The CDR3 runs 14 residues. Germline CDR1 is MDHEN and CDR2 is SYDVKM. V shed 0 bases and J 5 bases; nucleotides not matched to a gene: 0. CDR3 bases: TGTGCCAGCAGTTTATGGGACAGGGATCAGCCCCAGCATTTT. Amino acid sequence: CASSLWDRDQPQHF.

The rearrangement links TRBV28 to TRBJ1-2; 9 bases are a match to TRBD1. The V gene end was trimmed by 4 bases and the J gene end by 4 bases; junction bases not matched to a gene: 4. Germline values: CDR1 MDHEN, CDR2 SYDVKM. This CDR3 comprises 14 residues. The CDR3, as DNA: TGTGCCAGCAGTTACCGGACAGGGGTCTATGGCTACACCTTC. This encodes CASSYRTGVYGYTF.

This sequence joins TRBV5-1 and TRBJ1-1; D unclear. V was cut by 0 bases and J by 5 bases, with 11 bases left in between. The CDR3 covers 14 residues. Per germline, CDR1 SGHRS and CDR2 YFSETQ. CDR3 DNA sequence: TGCGCCAGCAGCTTGGACCCTGGAGGGACTGAAGCTTTCTTT. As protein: CASSLDPGGTEAFF.

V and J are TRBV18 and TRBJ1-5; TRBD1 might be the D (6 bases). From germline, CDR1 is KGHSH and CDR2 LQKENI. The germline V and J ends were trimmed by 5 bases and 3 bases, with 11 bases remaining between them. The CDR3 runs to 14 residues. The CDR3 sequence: CASSETGANQPQHF. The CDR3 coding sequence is TGTGCCAGCTCAGAGACAGGCGCCAATCAGCCCCAGCATTTT.

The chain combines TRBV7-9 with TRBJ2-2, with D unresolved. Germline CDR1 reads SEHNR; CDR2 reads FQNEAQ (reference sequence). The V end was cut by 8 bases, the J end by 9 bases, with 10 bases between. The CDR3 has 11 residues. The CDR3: CASGRFRELFF. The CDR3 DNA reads TGTGCCAGCGGTCGTTTTCGGGAGCTGTTTTTT.

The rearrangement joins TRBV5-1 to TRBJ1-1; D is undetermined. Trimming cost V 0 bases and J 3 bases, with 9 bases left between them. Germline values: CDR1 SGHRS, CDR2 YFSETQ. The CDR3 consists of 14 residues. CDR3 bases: TGCGCCAGCAGCTTGGGCGGCGCTTACACTGAAGCTTTCTTT. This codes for CASSLGGAYTEAFF.

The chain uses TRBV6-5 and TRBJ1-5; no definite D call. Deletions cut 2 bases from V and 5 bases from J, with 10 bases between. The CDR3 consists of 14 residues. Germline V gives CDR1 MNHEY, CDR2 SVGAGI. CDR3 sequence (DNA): TGTGCCAGCAGTTACGCGGGGTCCGATCAGCCCCAGCATTTT. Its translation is CASSYAGSDQPQHF.

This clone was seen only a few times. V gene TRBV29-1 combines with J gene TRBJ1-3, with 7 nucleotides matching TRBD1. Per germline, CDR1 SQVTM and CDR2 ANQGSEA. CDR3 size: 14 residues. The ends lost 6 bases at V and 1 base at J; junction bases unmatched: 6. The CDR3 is CSVLGTESGNTIYF. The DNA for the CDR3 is TGCAGCGTCCTCGGGACAGAGTCTGGAAACACCATATATTTT. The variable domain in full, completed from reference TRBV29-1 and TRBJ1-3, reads SAVISQKPSRDICQRGTSLTIQCQVDSQVTMMFWYRQQPGQSLTLIATANQGSEATYESGFVIDKFPISRPNLTFSTLTVSNMSPEDSSIYLCSVLGTESGNTIYFGEGSWLTVV.

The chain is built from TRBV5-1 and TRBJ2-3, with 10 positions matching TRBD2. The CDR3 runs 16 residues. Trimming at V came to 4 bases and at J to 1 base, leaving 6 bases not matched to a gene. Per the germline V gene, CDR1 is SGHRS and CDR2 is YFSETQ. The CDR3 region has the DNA TGCGCCAGCAGCCTCACCGGGACTAGCGGCACAGATACGCAGTATTTT. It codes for CASSLTGTSGTDTQYF.

The CDR3, as DNA: TGTGCCAGCAGTTCGACAGGGAGGAATCAGCCCCAGCATTTT. As protein: CASSSTGRNQPQHF. The rearrangement joins TRBV27 to TRBJ1-5; 7 bases are a match to TRBD1. The V segment lost 4 bases and the J segment 4 bases; nucleotides outside the gene matches: 4. The CDR3 extends over 14 amino acids. Germline-derived CDR1 and CDR2 are MNHEY and SMNVEV (reference sequence).

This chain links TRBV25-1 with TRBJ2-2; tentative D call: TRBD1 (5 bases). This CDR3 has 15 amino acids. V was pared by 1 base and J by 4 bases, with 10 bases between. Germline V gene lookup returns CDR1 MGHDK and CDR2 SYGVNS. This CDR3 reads CASSEFGQGTGELFF. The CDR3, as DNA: TGTGCCAGCAGTGAATTCGGACAAGGCACCGGGGAGCTGTTTTTT.

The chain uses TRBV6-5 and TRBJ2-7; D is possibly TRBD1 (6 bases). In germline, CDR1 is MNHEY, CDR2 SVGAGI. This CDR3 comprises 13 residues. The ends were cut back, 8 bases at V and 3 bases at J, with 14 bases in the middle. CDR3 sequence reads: CASAGQLVYEQYF. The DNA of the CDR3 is TGTGCCAGCGCTGGACAGCTGGTCTACGAGCAGTACTTC.

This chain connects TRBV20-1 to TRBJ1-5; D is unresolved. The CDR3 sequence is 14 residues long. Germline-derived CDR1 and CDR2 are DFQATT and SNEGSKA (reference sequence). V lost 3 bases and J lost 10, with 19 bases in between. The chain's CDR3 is CSASWQNLIRPQHF. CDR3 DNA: TGCAGTGCTAGTTGGCAGAATCTTATCCGTCCCCAGCATTTT.

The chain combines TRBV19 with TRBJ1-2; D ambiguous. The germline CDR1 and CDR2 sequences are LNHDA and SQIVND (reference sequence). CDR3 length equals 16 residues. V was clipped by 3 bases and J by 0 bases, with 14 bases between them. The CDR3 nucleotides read TGTGCCAGTAGTATGCTCGGGATAAATTCTAACTATGGCTACACCTTC. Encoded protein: CASSMLGINSNYGYTF.

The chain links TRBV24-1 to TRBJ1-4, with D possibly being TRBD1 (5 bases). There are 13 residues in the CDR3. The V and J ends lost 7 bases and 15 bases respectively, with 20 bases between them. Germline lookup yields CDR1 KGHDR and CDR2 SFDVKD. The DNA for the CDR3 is TGTGCCACCAGCCCTCGCGCAGGGAGTTCTTTGTTTTTT. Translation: CATSPRAGSSLFF.

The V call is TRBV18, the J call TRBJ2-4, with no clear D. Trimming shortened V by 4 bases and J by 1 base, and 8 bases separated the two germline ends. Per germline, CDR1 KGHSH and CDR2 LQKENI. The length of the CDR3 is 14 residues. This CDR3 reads CASSRGPAKNIQYF. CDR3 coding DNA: TGTGCCAGCTCACGAGGTCCGGCCAAAAACATTCAGTACTTC.

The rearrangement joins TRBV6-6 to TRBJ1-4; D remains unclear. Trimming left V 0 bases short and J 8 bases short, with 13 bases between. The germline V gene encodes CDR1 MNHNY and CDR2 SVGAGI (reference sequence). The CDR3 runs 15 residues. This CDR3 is CASSYSTGVNEKLFF. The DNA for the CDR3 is TGTGCCAGCAGTTACTCGACCGGGGTTAACGAAAAACTGTTTTTT.

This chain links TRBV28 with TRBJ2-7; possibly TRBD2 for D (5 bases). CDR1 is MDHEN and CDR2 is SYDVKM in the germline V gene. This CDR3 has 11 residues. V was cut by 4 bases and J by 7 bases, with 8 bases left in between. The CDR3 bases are TGTGCCAGCAGTTGGACGGGGGAGCAGTACTTC. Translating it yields CASSWTGEQYF. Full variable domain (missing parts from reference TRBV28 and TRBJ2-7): DVKVTQSSRYLVKRTGEKVFLECVQDMDHENMFWYRQDPGLGLRLIYFSYDVKMKEKGDIPEGYSVSREKKERFSLILESASTNQTSMYLCASSWTGEQYFGPGTRLTVT.

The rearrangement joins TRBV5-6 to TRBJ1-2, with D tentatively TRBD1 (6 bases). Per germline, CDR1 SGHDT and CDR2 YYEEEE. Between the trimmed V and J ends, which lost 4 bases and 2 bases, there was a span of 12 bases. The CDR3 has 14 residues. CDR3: CASSRGQRNYGYTF. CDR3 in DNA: TGTGCCAGCAGCCGCGGACAGAGGAACTATGGCTACACCTTC.

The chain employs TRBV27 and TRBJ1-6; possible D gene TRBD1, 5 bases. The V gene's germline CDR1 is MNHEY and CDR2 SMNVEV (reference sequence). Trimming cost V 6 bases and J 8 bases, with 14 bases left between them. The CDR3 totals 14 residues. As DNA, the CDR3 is TGTGCCAGCAGGGCAGACAGATGGGATTCACCCCTCCACTTT. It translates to CASRADRWDSPLHF.